Listed below are T cell receptor beta chains from one sample, sequenced in a study of blood T cell repertoires in COVID-19. Measured with immunoSEQ multiplex PCR; TCRdb has only the in-frame clones, and not every one. This table holds 150,000 to 200,000 clones, less than 90% found once. Sequencing was performed on peripheral blood. These receptors originate from a woman aged 60 to 75 with COVID-19, enrolled during active disease. The CDR3 runs from the conserved cysteine through the conserved F or W. The D gene is left open where the match is weak. The size of a clone is reported for some rows only, either as once, few or many, or as a class for expanded clones.

clone_size d_call cdr3_length j_call v_call cdr3_aa cdr3_nt
. . 15 TRBJ1-2 TRBV19 CASSIAGGSNYGYTF TGTGCCAGTAGTATAGCTGGCGGATCTAACTATGGCTACACCTTC
. TRBD2 13 TRBJ2-3 TRBV5-1 CASSRGRADTQYF TGCGCCAGCAGTCGCGGGAGGGCAGATACGCAGTATTTT
. TRBD1 14 TRBJ1-5 TRBV10-3 CAISGDRGDQPQHF TGTGCCATCAGTGGGGACAGGGGGGATCAGCCCCAGCATTTT
. TRBD1 15 TRBJ2-7 TRBV18 CASSPSGTGNYEQYF TGTGCCAGCTCACCTTCCGGGACAGGGAACTACGAGCAGTACTTC
. . 16 TRBJ2-5 TRBV5-4 CASSLRGGVSQETQYF TGTGCCAGCAGCTTGAGGGGGGGAGTGAGTCAAGAGACCCAGTACTTC
. . 19 TRBJ1-6 TRBV12-5 CASGSPPGQGLTYNSPLHF TGTGCTAGTGGTTCGCCACCCGGGCAGGGTCTAACCTATAATTCACCCCTCCACTTT
. . 14 TRBJ1-3 TRBV30 CAWTPLDLENTIYF TGTGCCTGGACTCCTCTAGATCTTGAAAACACCATATATTTT
. . 19 TRBJ1-5 TRBV4-3 CASSQEVFSRKTGNQPQHF TGCGCCAGCAGCCAAGAGGTTTTTAGCAGAAAGACTGGCAATCAGCCCCAGCATTTT
. . 15 TRBJ1-4 TRBV5-1 CASSFQGATNEKLFF TGCGCCAGCAGCTTCCAGGGTGCAACTAATGAAAAACTGTTTTTT
. . 13 TRBJ1-2 TRBV25-1 CASSAGPNYGYTF TGTGCCAGCAGTGCAGGGCCTAACTATGGCTACACCTTC
. . 12 TRBJ2-1 TRBV29-1 CSGPGQNNEQFF TGCAGCGGGCCCGGACAGAACAATGAGCAGTTCTTC
. . 14 TRBJ2-7 TRBV29-1 CSALQVTRPYEQYF TGCAGCGCACTACAGGTCACGCGGCCCTACGAGCAGTACTTC
. . 12 TRBJ2-7 TRBV6-5 CASSYSFGEQYF TGTGCCAGCAGTTACTCATTCGGCGAGCAGTACTTC
. TRBD1 15 TRBJ2-3 TRBV19 CASRSPGTGANTQYF TGTGCCAGTAGATCTCCCGGCACAGGGGCAAATACGCAGTATTTT
. TRBD2 16 TRBJ2-7 TRBV4-3 CASSQDWGSGSNEQYF TGCGCCAGCAGCCAAGATTGGGGTAGCGGGAGTAACGAGCAGTACTTC
. TRBD1 15 TRBJ1-6 TRBV6-2/TRBV6-3 CASSIIGQENSPLHF TGTGCCAGCAGTATAATAGGACAGGAAAATTCACCCCTCCACTTT
. TRBD2 16 TRBJ2-1 TRBV24-1 CATSDPSGGNYNEQFF TGTGCCACCAGTGATCCTAGCGGGGGAAACTACAATGAGCAGTTCTTC
once . 13 TRBJ1-1 TRBV12-3/TRBV12-4 CASSFSVNTEAFF TGTGCCAGCAGTTTTTCCGTTAACACTGAAGCTTTCTTT
. . 14 TRBJ2-3 TRBV9 CASSVSLITDTQYF TGTGCCAGCAGCGTATCTTTAATCACAGATACGCAGTATTTT
. . 13 TRBJ2-7 TRBV12-3/TRBV12-4 CASSLRGGDEQYF TGTGCCAGCAGTTTGAGGGGAGGCGACGAGCAGTACTTC
. . 13 TRBJ2-7 TRBV10-3 CAISVNSLYEQYF TGTGCCATCAGTGTGAACAGCCTCTACGAGCAGTACTTC
. TRBD1 15 TRBJ1-2 TRBV4-2 CASSQPGQGVGGYTF TGTGCCAGCAGCCAACCGGGACAGGGAGTTGGAGGCTACACCTTC
. . 14 TRBJ1-1 TRBV11-2 CASSLAQLNTEAFF TGTGCCAGCAGCTTAGCCCAGTTGAACACTGAAGCTTTCTTT
few TRBD2 14 TRBJ2-7 TRBV6-2/TRBV6-3 CASSFAPLGGEQYF TGTGCCAGCAGTTTTGCCCCCCTGGGAGGGGAGCAGTACTTC
. . 13 TRBJ1-1 TRBV5-4 CASSRVAGTEAFF TGTGCCAGCAGCAGGGTGGCAGGGACTGAAGCTTTCTTT
. . 13 TRBJ2-7 TRBV28 CASSLDNPYEQYF TGTGCCAGCAGTTTGGACAATCCCTACGAGCAGTACTTC
. . 14 TRBJ1-1 TRBV27 CASSLGRMNTEAFF TGTGCCAGCAGTTTGGGGCGGATGAACACTGAAGCTTTCTTT
. TRBD1 13 TRBJ1-6 TRBV6-5 CASSRGQDSPLHF TGTGCCAGCAGTCGAGGACAGGATTCACCCCTCCACTTT
. TRBD1 16 TRBJ1-2 TRBV7-2 CASSLREGQGNYGYTF TGTGCCAGCAGCTTAAGGGAGGGACAGGGAAACTATGGCTACACCTTC
once . 13 TRBJ2-3 TRBV30 CAWSVASVDTQYF TGTGCCTGGAGTGTGGCTAGTGTCGATACGCAGTATTTT
. TRBD1 14 TRBJ1-3 TRBV4-3 CASSPGQVRNTIYF TGCGCCAGCAGCCCGGGACAGGTTCGAAACACCATATATTTT
. TRBD2 19 TRBJ2-4 TRBV12-5 CASGSLTSGRGGTKNIQYF TGTGCTAGTGGTTCATTGACTAGCGGGAGGGGTGGGACCAAAAACATTCAGTACTTC
. . 14 TRBJ1-4 TRBV7-9 CASSFGRVAEKLFF TGTGCCAGCAGCTTCGGCAGGGTTGCTGAAAAACTGTTTTTT
once TRBD2 12 TRBJ2-1 TRBV4-2 CASSLRGSEQFF TGTGCCAGCAGCCTGCGGGGGAGTGAGCAGTTCTTC
once . 13 TRBJ1-1 TRBV6-2/TRBV6-3 CASSQGTHTEAFF TGTGCCAGCAGTCAAGGGACACACACTGAAGCTTTCTTT
. . 17 TRBJ1-6 TRBV7-9 CASSPSPHGSYNSPLHF TGTGCCAGCAGCCCGTCCCCCCACGGGAGCTATAATTCACCCCTCCACTTT
. TRBD1 15 TRBJ1-1 TRBV6-5 CASSFDRGVNTEAFF TGTGCCAGCAGTTTCGACAGGGGGGTTAACACTGAAGCTTTCTTT
few . 17 TRBJ2-7 TRBV21-1 CASSKHLTSGGSYEQYF TGTGCCAGCAGCAAACACCTCACTAGCGGAGGCTCCTACGAGCAGTACTTC
. TRBD2 15 TRBJ2-7 TRBV7-2 CASSVGLAGTYEQYF TGTGCCAGCAGCGTGGGACTAGCGGGGACCTACGAGCAGTACTTC
. . 16 TRBJ2-7 TRBV10-1 CASSQNRGRGVHEQYF TGCGCCAGCAGTCAGAATCGAGGCAGGGGTGTCCACGAGCAGTACTTC
. . 20 TRBJ2-7 TRBV12-2 CASRSTWASGLGSRDYEQYF TGTGCAAGTCGCTCGACCTGGGCTAGCGGGCTCGGAAGTAGGGACTACGAGCAGTACTTC
. TRBD2 21 TRBJ2-1 TRBV19 CASSIGRWVTSGVSSYNEQFF TGTGCCAGTAGTATCGGGCGGTGGGTGACTAGCGGTGTGAGCTCCTACAATGAGCAGTTCTTC
few TRBD1 13 TRBJ2-7 TRBV7-3 CASSFTGEYEQYF TGTGCCAGCAGCTTTACAGGGGAGTACGAGCAGTACTTC
few . 11 TRBJ1-2 TRBV5-1 CASRGANIYTF TGCGCCAGCAGGGGGGCTAATATCTACACCTTC
. . 16 TRBJ1-1 TRBV6-2/TRBV6-3 CASSYSVPREDTEAFF TGTGCCAGCAGTTACTCCGTCCCCAGGGAGGACACTGAAGCTTTCTTT